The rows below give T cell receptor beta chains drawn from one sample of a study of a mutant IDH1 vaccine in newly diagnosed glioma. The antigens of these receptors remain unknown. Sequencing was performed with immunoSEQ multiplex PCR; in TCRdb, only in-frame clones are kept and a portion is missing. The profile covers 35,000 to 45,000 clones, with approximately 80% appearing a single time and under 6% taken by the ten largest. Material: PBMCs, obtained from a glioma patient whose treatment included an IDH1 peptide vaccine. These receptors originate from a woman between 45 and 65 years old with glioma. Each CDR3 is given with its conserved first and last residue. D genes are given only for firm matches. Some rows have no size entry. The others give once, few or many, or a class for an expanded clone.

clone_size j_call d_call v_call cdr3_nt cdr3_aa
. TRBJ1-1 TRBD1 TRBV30 TGTGCCTGGAGTGCGGGGACAGGGGTTGCTGAAGCTTTCTTT CAWSAGTGVAEAFF
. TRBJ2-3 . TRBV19 TGTGCCAGTAGTATAGAGGGGGGCCGCCTCACCTCCACAGATACGCAGTATTTT CASSIEGGRLTSTDTQYF
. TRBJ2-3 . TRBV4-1 TGCGCCAGCAGCCTACAGGGCAGCTACACAGATACGCAGTATTTT CASSLQGSYTDTQYF
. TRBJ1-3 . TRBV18 TGTGCCAGCTCAGGAGGACAGAGTGGAAACACCATATATTTT CASSGGQSGNTIYF
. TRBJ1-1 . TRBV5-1 TGCGCCAGCAGCTTGGTAAGCATGAACACTGAAGCTTTCTTT CASSLVSMNTEAFF
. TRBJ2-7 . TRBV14 TGTGCCAGCAGCCAAGCTCGCACAGCCTTTCAGGAACAGTACTTC CASSQARTAFQEQYF
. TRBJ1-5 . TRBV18 TGTGCCAGCTCACCATCCCTCCCCGGCGGGAATCAGCCCCAGCATTTT CASSPSLPGGNQPQHF
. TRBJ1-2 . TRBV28 TGTGCCAGCAGTTTGAGACAGACTTTGCTTTTGTATGGCTACACCTTC CASSLRQTLLLYGYTF
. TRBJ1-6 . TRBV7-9 TGTGCCAGCAGCTTAGGAGGTGGCAGGGGCTATAATTCACCCCTCCACTTT CASSLGGGRGYNSPLHF
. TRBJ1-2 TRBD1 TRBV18 TGTGCCAGCTCACCGGGGGACAGGGGGCTCGGCTACACCTTC CASSPGDRGLGYTF
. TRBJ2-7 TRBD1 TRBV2 TGTGCCAGCAGGGGGACAGGGGGGTCGGGCGAGCAGTACTTC CASRGTGGSGEQYF
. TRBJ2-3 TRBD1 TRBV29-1 TGCAGCGTTGGGGGACAGGGCGGGCCGGGAGATACGCAGTATTTT CSVGGQGGPGDTQYF
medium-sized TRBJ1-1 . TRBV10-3 TGTGCCATCAGTGAGTCGTTGGGGGGACAAGCTTTCTTT CAISESLGGQAFF
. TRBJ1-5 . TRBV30 TGTGCCTGGAGTCAAAATCAGGGTCACAATCAGCCCCAGCATTTT CAWSQNQGHNQPQHF
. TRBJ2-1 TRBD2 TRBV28 TGTGCCAGCAGTTCGTTAGCGGGGAGCTCCTACAATGAGCAGTTCTTC CASSSLAGSSYNEQFF
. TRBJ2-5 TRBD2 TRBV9 TGTGCCAGCAGTGAAAACCCGGGGGGGCAGGAGACCCAGTACTTC CASSENPGGQETQYF
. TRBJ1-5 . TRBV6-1 TGTGCCAGCAGTCCCGGTGTGGGGGAGAATCAGCCCCAGCATTTT CASSPGVGENQPQHF
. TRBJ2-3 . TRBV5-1 TGCGCCAGCAGTCCGGGACTCCAAACGGGAGATACGCAGTATTTT CASSPGLQTGDTQYF
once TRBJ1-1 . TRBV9 TGTGCCAGCAGCGTAGGTGGGAGACAGCGGTCTACAACTGAAGCTTTCTTT CASSVGGRQRSTTEAFF
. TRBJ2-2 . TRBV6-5 TGTGCCAGCAGACCGAACACCGGGGAGCTGTTTTTT CASRPNTGELFF
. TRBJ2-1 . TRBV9 TGTGCCAGCAGCGTTCGGGACCTAAACAATGAGCAGTTCTTC CASSVRDLNNEQFF
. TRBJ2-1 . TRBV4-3 TGCGCCAGCAGCCAAGATCTTTCTAGCTCCTACAATGAGCAGTTCTTC CASSQDLSSSYNEQFF
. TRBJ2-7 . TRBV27 TGTGCCAGCAGCCCGGGACCTTACGAGCAGTACTTC CASSPGPYEQYF
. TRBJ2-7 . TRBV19 TGTGCCAGTGCACGAGCCAGGGAGACCTCCTACGAGCAGTACTTC CASARARETSYEQYF
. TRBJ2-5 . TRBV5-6 TGTGCCAGCAGCTTGGTGCCCTCCCAAGAGACCCAGTACTTC CASSLVPSQETQYF
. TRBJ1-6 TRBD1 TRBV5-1 TGCGCCAGCAGCCAGGACAGGGGCAATAATTCACCCCTCCACTTT CASSQDRGNNSPLHF
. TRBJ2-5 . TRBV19 TGTGCCAGTAGTATAGATCTCAAGGCAGGCTCCCAAGAGACCCAGTACTTC CASSIDLKAGSQETQYF
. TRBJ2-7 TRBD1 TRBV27 TGTGCCAGCAGTTTAGACAGGGCGTCCTACGAGCAGTACTTC CASSLDRASYEQYF
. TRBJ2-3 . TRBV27 TGTGCCAGCAGTTTAAAGTACCCCTTCGATACGCAGTATTTT CASSLKYPFDTQYF
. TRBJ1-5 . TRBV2 TGTGCCTGCTGGTCTCAGCCCCAGCATTTT CACWSQPQHF
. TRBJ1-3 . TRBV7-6 TGTGCCAGCAGCCCCGGGGGGGTTAGCACCATATATTTT CASSPGGVSTIYF
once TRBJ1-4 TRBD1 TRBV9 TGTGCCAGCAGCCCGCCGACAGGGGGAGGCGAAAAACTGTTTTTT CASSPPTGGGEKLFF
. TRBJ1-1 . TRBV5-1 TGCGCCAGCAGCTTGGACAAGGGGAGGGATGAAGCTTTCTTT CASSLDKGRDEAFF
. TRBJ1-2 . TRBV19 . CASSFGEGGYTF
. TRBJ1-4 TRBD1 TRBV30 TGTGCCTGGAGGGCCACAGGGGGCGGTGAAAAACTGTTTTTT CAWRATGGGEKLFF
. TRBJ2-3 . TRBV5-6 TGTGCCAGCAGCACGTTGACAGGTTCCTATACGCAGTATTTT CASSTLTGSYTQYF
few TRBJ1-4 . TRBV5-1 TGCGCCAGCAGCCCCCAGGGAGCAACTAATGAAAAACTGTTTTTT CASSPQGATNEKLFF
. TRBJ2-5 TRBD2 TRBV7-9 TGTGCCAGCAGTCCAGCGGGGGGCACAGAGACCCAGTACTTC CASSPAGGTETQYF
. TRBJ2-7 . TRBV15 TGTGCCACCAGCTTAACGACAAGAACCTACGAGCAGTACTTC CATSLTTRTYEQYF
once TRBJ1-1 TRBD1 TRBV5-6 TGTGCCAGCAGCCCCGAGACAGGGGAATTGTCTGAAGCTTTCTTT CASSPETGELSEAFF
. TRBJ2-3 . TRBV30 TGTGCCTGGGGGCAGGACGGGAATACGCAGTATTTT CAWGQDGNTQYF
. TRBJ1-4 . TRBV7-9 TGTGCCAGCAGCTTAGGAGGGGATGAAAAACTGTTTTTT CASSLGGDEKLFF
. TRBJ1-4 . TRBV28 TGTGCCAGCAGTTCACCCTCGGACAAAGGATATGAAAAACTGTTTTTT CASSSPSDKGYEKLFF
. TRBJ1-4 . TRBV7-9 TGTGCCAGCAGCCTGGGTAGGGAAAAACTGTTTTTT CASSLGREKLFF
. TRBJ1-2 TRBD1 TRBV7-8 TGTGCCAGCAGCCCGCGACAGGGATATGGCTACACCTTC CASSPRQGYGYTF